This TCR beta chain was sequenced for a study of a mutant IDH1 vaccine in newly diagnosed glioma. Study overall: Onset of vaccination occurred 4-6 weeks following radiotherapy alone, or with temozolomide cycles. Therapy received beforehand was radiotherapy, temozolomide, or both, with most patients given both.

On this clone itself: What it binds is unknown.

Overall study findings and caveats: Of all patients, 85% to 95% showed vaccine-induced immune responses.

V gave up 4 bases and J gave up 2 bases, with 8 bases separating them. Per the germline V gene, CDR1 is SEHNR and CDR2 is FQNEAQ (reference sequence). This CDR3 has 14 amino acids. Time point of the sample: week 11, during vaccination. Every single dose of the vaccine, 300 ug of mutant IDH1 20-mer peptide, came with topical imiquimod. Each tumor in the donors was a new WHO grade 3 or 4 astrocytoma, IDH1-mutant and ATRX-lost. Data came from immunoSEQ multiplex PCR; TCRdb stores just in-frame clones and leaves some out. The sample has roughly 60,000 clones, 84% seen once. The chain employs TRBV7-9 and TRBJ2-2; D remains ambiguous. The TCR originated in a man younger than 40 with glioma. Sequenced here: PBMCs, sampled from a glioma patient whose treatment included an IDH1 peptide vaccine. CDR3 amino acids: CASSSQRNTGELFF. The CDR3 bases are TGTGCCAGCAGCTCCCAGCGAAACACCGGGGAGCTGTTTTTT.